This T cell receptor beta chain was profiled in a study of a mutant IDH1 vaccine in newly diagnosed glioma. Overall study context: Onset of vaccination occurred 4-6 weeks following radiotherapy alone, or with temozolomide cycles. Males made up 62.5% and females roughly 40% of treated patients, whose mean age was about 41 years. Most patients had radiochemotherapy with temozolomide before enrollment; others had one alone. Whole-study findings and limits: The vaccine induced immune responses, and these occurred in roughly 93% of patients.

Trimming cost V 7 bases and J 7 bases, with 16 bases left between them. The germline gives CDR1 SNHLY, CDR2 FYNNEI. This CDR3 comprises 13 residues. In its sample, this clone was seen a few times. What it recognizes is unknown. Generated by immunoSEQ multiplex PCR, the TCRdb table keeps only in-frame clones and is missing some. The sample records around 29,000 clones, 75% to 90% being singletons. Sample time point: week 5, during vaccination. Vaccination comprised doses that each held 300 ug of mutant IDH1 20-mer peptide, plus topical imiquimod. The clonotype originates from a woman between 40 and 55 years old with glioma. Some clones in this sample may be carry-over from other donors' samples. This specimen was peripheral blood mononuclear cells (PBMCs), taken from a glioma patient whose treatment included an IDH1 peptide vaccine. V is TRBV2 and J is TRBJ1-2, with D perhaps TRBD1 (5 bases). The CDR3 region has the DNA TGTGCCAGCATTCGGGGGGACGCCTCTGGCTACACCTTC. Its translation is CASIRGDASGYTF.